Listed below are T cell receptor beta chains from one sample, sequenced in a study. TCRdb ran MiXCR on the 5' RACE reads and lists one entry per CDR3 protein. The sample yields approximately 40,000 distinct CDR3 sequences, around 20% seen once. Material for sequencing was Tregs sorted from blood. Receptors originate from a female donor with breast cancer. CDR3s include the opening cysteine and the closing phenylalanine or tryptophan.

j_gene: TRBJ2-2
v_gene: TRBV5-5
CDR3aa: CASSLFWQKNTGELFF

j_gene: TRBJ2-5
v_gene: TRBV7-2
CDR3aa: CASSLTLETQYF

j_gene: TRBJ1-5
v_gene: TRBV7-9
CDR3aa: CASSLRGDQPQHF

j_gene: TRBJ2-6
v_gene: TRBV9
CDR3aa: CASSPRGTGFGANVLTF

j_gene: TRBJ2-5
v_gene: TRBV5-1
CDR3aa: CASSLASTGLAGEETQYF

j_gene: TRBJ2-1
v_gene: TRBV12-3/TRBV12-4
CDR3aa: CASSQGTGAYNEQFF

j_gene: TRBJ1-5
v_gene: TRBV20-1
CDR3aa: CSARGFSGQPQHF

j_gene: TRBJ2-5
v_gene: TRBV20-1
CDR3aa: CSARPTYQETQYF

j_gene: TRBJ1-3
v_gene: TRBV29-1
CDR3aa: CSALQGSGNTICF

j_gene: TRBJ2-7
v_gene: TRBV5-6
CDR3aa: CASSSRTSDEQYF

j_gene: TRBJ1-1
v_gene: TRBV9
CDR3aa: CASSVSPTENTEAFF

j_gene: TRBJ2-2
v_gene: TRBV4-1
CDR3aa: CASSQGLNRELFF

j_gene: TRBJ2-1
v_gene: TRBV24-1
CDR3aa: CATMAPGVGNEQFF

j_gene: TRBJ1-2
v_gene: TRBV12-3/TRBV12-4
CDR3aa: CASSLSGQNYGYTF

j_gene: TRBJ2-7
v_gene: TRBV27
CDR3aa: CASSFSGRAYEQYF

j_gene: TRBJ2-7
v_gene: TRBV2
CDR3aa: CASSEGGLSYEQYF

j_gene: TRBJ2-1
v_gene: TRBV7-9
CDR3aa: CASSTRDRNNEQFF

j_gene: TRBJ2-5
v_gene: TRBV6-2/TRBV6-3
CDR3aa: CASSAQGQETQYF

j_gene: TRBJ2-1
v_gene: TRBV9
CDR3aa: CASSVAYRGSYNEQFF

j_gene: TRBJ2-5
v_gene: TRBV7-8
CDR3aa: CASSLESGLVFETQYF

j_gene: TRBJ2-7
v_gene: TRBV12-3/TRBV12-4
CDR3aa: CASSSPLAGVGYEQYF

j_gene: TRBJ2-2
v_gene: TRBV18
CDR3aa: CASSPQGRSGELFF

j_gene: TRBJ1-4
v_gene: TRBV25-1
CDR3aa: CASSEWPLGEKLFF

j_gene: TRBJ2-5
v_gene: TRBV20-1
CDR3aa: CSARNHRENLETQYF

j_gene: TRBJ1-1
v_gene: TRBV3-1
CDR3aa: CASSQEGSGDTEAFF

j_gene: TRBJ1-1
v_gene: TRBV7-2
CDR3aa: CASSLMVQNTEAFF

j_gene: TRBJ1-1
v_gene: TRBV7-2
CDR3aa: CASSLTGTTEAFF

j_gene: TRBJ1-1
v_gene: TRBV28
CDR3aa: CAGLGYQVWWTEAFF

j_gene: TRBJ1-2
v_gene: TRBV13
CDR3aa: CASSLGEDYGYTF

j_gene: TRBJ1-2
v_gene: TRBV4-1
CDR3aa: CASSHMTGGGYTF

j_gene: TRBJ2-1
v_gene: TRBV24-1
CDR3aa: CATSGRTSGSSNEQFF

j_gene: TRBJ2-1
v_gene: TRBV7-9
CDR3aa: CASSPGTGDSYNEQFF

j_gene: TRBJ2-5
v_gene: TRBV6-2/TRBV6-3
CDR3aa: CASSYREEETQYF

j_gene: TRBJ1-1
v_gene: TRBV28
CDR3aa: CASSLSDREVTEAFF

j_gene: TRBJ2-2
v_gene: TRBV9
CDR3aa: CASSVDQGYTGELFF

j_gene: TRBJ2-5
v_gene: TRBV28
CDR3aa: CASSSPSGRAGALETQYF

j_gene: TRBJ2-1
v_gene: TRBV5-1
CDR3aa: CASSLGSGSSYNEQFF

j_gene: TRBJ2-1
v_gene: TRBV5-1
CDR3aa: CASSLYGTTAYNEQFF

j_gene: TRBJ1-5
v_gene: TRBV18
CDR3aa: CASSYRQEFNQPQHF

j_gene: TRBJ1-1
v_gene: TRBV4-1
CDR3aa: CASSQGFRDNTEAFF

j_gene: TRBJ1-5
v_gene: TRBV6-1
CDR3aa: CASSGDGGGQPQHF

j_gene: TRBJ2-2
v_gene: TRBV9
CDR3aa: CASSAPSGGAITGELFF

j_gene: TRBJ2-3
v_gene: TRBV6-5
CDR3aa: CASQTGTSGSLTQYF

j_gene: TRBJ1-2
v_gene: TRBV6-2/TRBV6-3
CDR3aa: CASSRGQGRNYGYTF

j_gene: TRBJ1-2
v_gene: TRBV3-1
CDR3aa: CASSFLGESYGYTF

j_gene: TRBJ2-1
v_gene: TRBV4-1
CDR3aa: CASSQIQGGKNEQFF

j_gene: TRBJ2-5
v_gene: TRBV27
CDR3aa: CASIPQVHRETQYF

j_gene: TRBJ2-1
v_gene: TRBV27
CDR3aa: CASIPTSVSSYNEQLF

j_gene: TRBJ2-3
v_gene: TRBV15
CDR3aa: CATSRRQGQGDTQYF

j_gene: TRBJ2-7
v_gene: TRBV6-2/TRBV6-3
CDR3aa: CASRAESGPYEQYF